This TCR beta chain was profiled in a study of T cells in Graves' hyperthyroidism and ophthalmopathy. Overall study results and limits: Most clonotypes that expanded in the thyroid above 0.001 also showed up in blood.

TCR beta CDR3 sequences were amplified from RNA transcripts. Using the HTBI primer set, a first-round RT-PCR was run on the TCR CDR3. TCRdb called the multiplex PCR reads again in MiXCR, with one record for every CDR3 protein. The sample includes under 300,000 distinct CDR3 sequences, about 25% of them seen just once. Note on this clonotype: Its target is unknown.

The CDR3 loop spans 17 amino acids. The V and J ends lost 3 bases and 6 bases, in that order; junction bases with no gene match: 17. CDR1 DFQATT and CDR2 SNEGSKA come from the germline V gene (reference sequence). The source of this sequence is a man in his forties or fifties with Graves' hyperthyroidism that later progressed to Graves' ophthalmopathy. Sequencing was done on a sample of blood. The chain recombines TRBV20-1 with TRBJ2-5; TRBD2 matches 9 bases. CDR3 DNA sequence: TGCAGTGCTAGGGCATCCCTCCCAGCGGGAGGTGGGAAGACCCAGTACTTC. Its translation is CSARASLPAGGGKTQYF.